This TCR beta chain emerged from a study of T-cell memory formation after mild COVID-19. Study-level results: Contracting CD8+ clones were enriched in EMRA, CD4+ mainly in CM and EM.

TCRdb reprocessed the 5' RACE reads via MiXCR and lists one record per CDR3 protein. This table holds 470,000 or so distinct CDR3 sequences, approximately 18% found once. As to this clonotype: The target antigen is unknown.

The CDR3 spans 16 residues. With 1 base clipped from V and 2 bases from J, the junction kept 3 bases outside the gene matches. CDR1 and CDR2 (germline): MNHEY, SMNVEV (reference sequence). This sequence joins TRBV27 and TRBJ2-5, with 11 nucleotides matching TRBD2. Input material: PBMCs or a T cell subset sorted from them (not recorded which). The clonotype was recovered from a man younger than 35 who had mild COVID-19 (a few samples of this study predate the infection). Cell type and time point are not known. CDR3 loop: CASSLYLAGGQETQYF. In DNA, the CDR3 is TGTGCCAGCAGTTTATATCTAGCGGGGGGTCAAGAGACCCAGTACTTC.